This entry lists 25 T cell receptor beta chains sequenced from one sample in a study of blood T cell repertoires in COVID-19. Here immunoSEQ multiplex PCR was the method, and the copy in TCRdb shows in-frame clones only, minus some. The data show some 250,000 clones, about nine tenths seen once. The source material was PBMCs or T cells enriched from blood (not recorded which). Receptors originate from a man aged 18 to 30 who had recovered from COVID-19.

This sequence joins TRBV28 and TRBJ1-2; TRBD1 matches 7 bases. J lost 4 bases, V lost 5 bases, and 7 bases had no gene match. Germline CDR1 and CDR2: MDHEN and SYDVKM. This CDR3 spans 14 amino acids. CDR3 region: CASSLRTGSYGYTF. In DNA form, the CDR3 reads TGTGCCAGCAGTCTTCGGACAGGCAGCTATGGCTACACCTTC.

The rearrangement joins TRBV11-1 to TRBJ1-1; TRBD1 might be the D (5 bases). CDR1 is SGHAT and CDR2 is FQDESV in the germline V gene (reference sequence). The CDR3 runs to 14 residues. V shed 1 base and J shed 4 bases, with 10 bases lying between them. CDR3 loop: CASSLEGLITEAFF. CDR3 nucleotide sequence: TGTGCCAGCAGCTTAGAGGGGTTGATCACTGAAGCTTTCTTT.

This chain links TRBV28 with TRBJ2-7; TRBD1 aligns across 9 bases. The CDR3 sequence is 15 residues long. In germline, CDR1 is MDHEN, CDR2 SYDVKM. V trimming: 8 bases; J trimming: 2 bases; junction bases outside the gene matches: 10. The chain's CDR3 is CASRSWGTGTYEQYF. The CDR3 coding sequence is TGTGCCAGCCGATCTTGGGGGACAGGGACCTACGAGCAGTACTTC.

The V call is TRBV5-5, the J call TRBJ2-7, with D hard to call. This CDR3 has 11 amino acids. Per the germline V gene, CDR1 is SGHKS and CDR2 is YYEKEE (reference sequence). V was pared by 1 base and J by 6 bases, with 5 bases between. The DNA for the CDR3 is TGTGCCAGCAGCTTGTCAGTCGAGCAGTACTTC. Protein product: CASSLSVEQYF. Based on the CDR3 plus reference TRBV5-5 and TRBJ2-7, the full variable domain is DAGVTQSPTHLIKTRGQQVTLRCSPISGHKSVSWYQQVLGQGPQFIFQYYEKEERGRGNFPDRFSARQFPNYSSELNVNALLLGDSALYLCASSLSVEQYFGPGTRLTVT.

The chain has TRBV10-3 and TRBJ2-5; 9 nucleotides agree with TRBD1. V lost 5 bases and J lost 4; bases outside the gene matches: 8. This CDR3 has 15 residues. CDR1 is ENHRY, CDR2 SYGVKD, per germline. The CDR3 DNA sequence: TGTGCCATCAGTTCCACAGGGGGCCTAGGAGAGACCCAGTACTTC. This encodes CAISSTGGLGETQYF.

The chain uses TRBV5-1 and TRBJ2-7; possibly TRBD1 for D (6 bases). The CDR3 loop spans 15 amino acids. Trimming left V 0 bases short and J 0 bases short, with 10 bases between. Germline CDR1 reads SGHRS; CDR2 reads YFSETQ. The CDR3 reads CASSLVKQGSYEQYF. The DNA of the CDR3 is TGCGCCAGCAGCTTGGTAAAACAGGGCTCCTACGAGCAGTACTTC.

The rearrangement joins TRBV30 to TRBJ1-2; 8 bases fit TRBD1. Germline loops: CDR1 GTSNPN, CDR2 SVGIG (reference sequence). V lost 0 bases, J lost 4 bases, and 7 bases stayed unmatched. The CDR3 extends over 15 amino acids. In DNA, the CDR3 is TGTGCCTGGAGTGTAGGGCCAGGGGGCGCCTATGGCTACACCTTC. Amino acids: CAWSVGPGGAYGYTF.

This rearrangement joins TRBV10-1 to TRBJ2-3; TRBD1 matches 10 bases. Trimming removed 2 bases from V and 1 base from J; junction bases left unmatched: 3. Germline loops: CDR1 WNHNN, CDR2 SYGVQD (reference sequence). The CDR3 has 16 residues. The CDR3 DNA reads TGCGCCAGCAGTGAGGGGACAGGGGTAGGCACAGATACGCAGTATTTT. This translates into CASSEGTGVGTDTQYF.

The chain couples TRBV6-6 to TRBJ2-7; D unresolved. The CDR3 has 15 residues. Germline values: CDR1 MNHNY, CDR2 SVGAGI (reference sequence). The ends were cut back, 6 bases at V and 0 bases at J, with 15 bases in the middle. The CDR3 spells CASSSRLKSSYEQYF. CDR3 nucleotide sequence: TGTGCCAGCAGCTCCAGACTGAAGAGCTCCTACGAGCAGTACTTC.

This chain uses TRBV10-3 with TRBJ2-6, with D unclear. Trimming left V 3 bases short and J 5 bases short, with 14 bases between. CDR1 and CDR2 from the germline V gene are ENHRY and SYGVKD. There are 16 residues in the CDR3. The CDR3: CAISDTGELWANVLTF. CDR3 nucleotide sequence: TGTGCCATCAGTGATACGGGTGAGCTCTGGGCCAACGTCCTGACTTTC.

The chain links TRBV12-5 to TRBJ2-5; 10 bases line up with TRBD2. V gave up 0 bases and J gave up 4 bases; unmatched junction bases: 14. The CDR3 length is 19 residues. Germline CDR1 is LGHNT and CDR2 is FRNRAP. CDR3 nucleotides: TGTGCTAGTGGTTTGGTTCCTACGGTTAGCGGGGGGTCTTCAGAGACCCAGTACTTC. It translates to CASGLVPTVSGGSSETQYF.

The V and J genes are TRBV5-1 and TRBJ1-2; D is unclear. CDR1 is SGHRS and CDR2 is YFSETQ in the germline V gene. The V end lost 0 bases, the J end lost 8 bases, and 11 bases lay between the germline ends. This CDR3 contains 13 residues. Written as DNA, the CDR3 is TGCGCCAGCAGCTTGGTAGATTTTACGGGCTACACCTTC. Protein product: CASSLVDFTGYTF.

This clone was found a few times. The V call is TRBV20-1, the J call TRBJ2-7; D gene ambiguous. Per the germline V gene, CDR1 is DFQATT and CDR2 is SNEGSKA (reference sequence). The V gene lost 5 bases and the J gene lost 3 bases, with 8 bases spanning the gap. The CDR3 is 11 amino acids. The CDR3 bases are TGCAGTGCTGTAACTAACTACGAGCAGTACTTC. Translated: CSAVTNYEQYF.

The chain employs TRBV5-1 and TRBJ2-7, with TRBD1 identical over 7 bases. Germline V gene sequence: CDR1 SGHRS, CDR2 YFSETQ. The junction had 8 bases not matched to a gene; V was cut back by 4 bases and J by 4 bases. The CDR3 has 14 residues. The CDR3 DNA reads TGCGCCAGCAGCGCAGACAGGGATCAATACGAGCAGTACTTC. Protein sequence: CASSADRDQYEQYF.

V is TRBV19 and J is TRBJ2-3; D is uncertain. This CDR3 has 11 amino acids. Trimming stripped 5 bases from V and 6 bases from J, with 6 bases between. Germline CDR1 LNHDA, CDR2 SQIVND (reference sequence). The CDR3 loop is CASSAGDTQYF. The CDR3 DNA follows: TGTGCCAGTAGTGCCGGGGATACGCAGTATTTT.

The DNA of the CDR3 is TGTGCCAGTAGTATATATAGTCTAGCGGGAGTGGAGACCCAGTACTTC. Its protein is CASSIYSLAGVETQYF. The chain is built from TRBV19 and TRBJ2-5; 10 nucleotides align to TRBD2. Germline CDR1 is LNHDA and CDR2 is SQIVND (reference sequence). V lost 2 bases to trimming and J lost 5 bases; unmatched junction nucleotides: 8. The CDR3 contains 16 residues.

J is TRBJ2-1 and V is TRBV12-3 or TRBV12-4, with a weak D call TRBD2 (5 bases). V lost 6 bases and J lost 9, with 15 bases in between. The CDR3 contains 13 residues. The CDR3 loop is CASSPGGLGEQFF. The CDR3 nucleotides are TGTGCCAGCAGCCCGGGCGGACTGGGTGAGCAGTTCTTC.

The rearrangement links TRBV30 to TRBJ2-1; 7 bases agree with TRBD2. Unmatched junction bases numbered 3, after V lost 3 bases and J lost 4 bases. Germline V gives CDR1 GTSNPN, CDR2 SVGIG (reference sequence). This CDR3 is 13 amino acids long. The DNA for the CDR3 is TGTGCCTGGAGCAAACTAGCGTACAATGAGCAGTTCTTC. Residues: CAWSKLAYNEQFF.

The CDR3 loop reads CASTPAGEGNTIYF. The CDR3 coding sequence is TGTGCCAGCACCCCCGCGGGGGAGGGAAACACCATATATTTT. The chain employs TRBV28 and TRBJ1-3, with a possible D match to TRBD1 (5 bases). V lost 7 bases to trimming and J lost 4 bases, with 14 bases between them. From germline, CDR1 is MDHEN and CDR2 SYDVKM. This CDR3 has 14 residues.

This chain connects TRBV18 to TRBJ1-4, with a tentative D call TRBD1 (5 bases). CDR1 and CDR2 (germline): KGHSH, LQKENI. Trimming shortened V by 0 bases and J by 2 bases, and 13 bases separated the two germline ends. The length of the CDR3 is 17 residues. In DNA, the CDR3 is TGTGCCAGCTCACCACCCGGTTGGACACCTACTAATGAAAAACTGTTTTTT. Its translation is CASSPPGWTPTNEKLFF.

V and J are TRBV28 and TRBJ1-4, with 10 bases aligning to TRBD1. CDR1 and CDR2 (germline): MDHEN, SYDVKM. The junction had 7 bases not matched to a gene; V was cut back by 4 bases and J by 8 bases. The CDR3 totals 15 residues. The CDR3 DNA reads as TGTGCCAGCAGTTACCCCGGGACAGGGGAGGAAAAACTGTTTTTT. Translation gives CASSYPGTGEEKLFF.

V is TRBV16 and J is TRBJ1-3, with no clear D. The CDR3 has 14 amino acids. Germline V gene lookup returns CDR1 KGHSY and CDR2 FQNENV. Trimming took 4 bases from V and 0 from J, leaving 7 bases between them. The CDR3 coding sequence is TGTGCCAGCAGCCGCAGGAACTCTGGAAACACCATATATTTT. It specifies CASSRRNSGNTIYF.

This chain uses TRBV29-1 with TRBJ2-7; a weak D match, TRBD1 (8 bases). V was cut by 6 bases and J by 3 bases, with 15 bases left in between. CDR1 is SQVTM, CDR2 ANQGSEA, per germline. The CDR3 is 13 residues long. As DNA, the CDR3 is TGCAGCGTCATAACAGGGGGGGACTACGAGCAGTACTTC. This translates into CSVITGGDYEQYF.

For the CDR3, the DNA is TGCGCCAGCAGCCAATCGTACAGGGAAGGTTCGAACTATGGCTACACCTTC. Translating it yields CASSQSYREGSNYGYTF. V is TRBV4-1 and J is TRBJ1-2; maybe TRBD1 (6 bases). This CDR3 is built from 17 residues. Trimming removed 2 bases at V and 2 bases at J, with 18 bases between. Germline assignment: CDR1 MGHRA and CDR2 YSYEKL.

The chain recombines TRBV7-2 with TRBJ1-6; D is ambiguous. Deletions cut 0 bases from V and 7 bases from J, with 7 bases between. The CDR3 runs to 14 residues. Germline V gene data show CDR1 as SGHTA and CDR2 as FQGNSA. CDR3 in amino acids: CASSLAIQNSPLHF. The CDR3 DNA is TGTGCCAGCAGCTTAGCTATACAGAATTCACCCCTCCACTTT. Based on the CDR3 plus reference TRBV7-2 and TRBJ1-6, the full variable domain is GAGVSQSPSNKVTEKGKDVELRCDPISGHTALYWYRQSLGQGLEFLIYFQGNSAPDKSGLPSDRFSAERTGGSVSTLTIQRTQQEDSAVYLCASSLAIQNSPLHFGNGTRLTVT.